The entry below gives a single T cell receptor beta chain sequence along with its context. No antigen is known for it. The data originate from a study of brain T cells in children with intractable seizures. Notes on the study in general: Patients' HCMV serostatus was unknown; virus specificity rests on CDR3 similarity alone. Pre- and post-surgery blood differed in depth, so pre-surgery absences may be undersampling.

Sequencing was limited to surgery cases with top T cell transcript signatures in brain tissue. Patients received at least one anti-epileptic drug before surgery. Here immunoSEQ multiplex PCR was the method, and the copy in TCRdb shows in-frame clones only, minus some. Among 70,000 to 90,000 clones listed, 85% to 95% were seen once. V lost 6 bases to trimming and J lost 1 base, with 27 bases between them. This CDR3 contains 18 residues. CDR1 and CDR2 from the germline V gene are SQVTM and ANQGSEA. The material was peripheral blood, obtained at surgery. This receptor was identified in a boy younger than two with tuberous sclerosis and intractable seizures. V is TRBV29-1 and J is TRBJ1-1; D ambiguous. The CDR3 region has the DNA TGCAGCGTCGCCCAGGAAGATAGCAAACCTAGGAGGAACACTGAAGCTTTCTTT. As protein: CSVAQEDSKPRRNTEAFF. The variable domain in full, completed from reference TRBV29-1 and TRBJ1-1, reads SAVISQKPSRDICQRGTSLTIQCQVDSQVTMMFWYRQQPGQSLTLIATANQGSEATYESGFVIDKFPISRPNLTFSTLTVSNMSPEDSSIYLCSVAQEDSKPRRNTEAFFGQGTRLTVV.